This is a list of T cell receptor beta chains from one sample in a study of cytomegalovirus exposure and HLA in healthy donors. Only in-frame clones appear in the TCRdb table, and some are missing; sequencing was by immunoSEQ multiplex PCR. Of around 140,000 clones in the sample, approximately 80% were seen once. The source material was PBMCs. The receptors shown here come from a man aged 30 to 39 in good health and CMV-seropositive. CDR3s include the opening cysteine and the closing phenylalanine or tryptophan. The D gene is left open where the match is weak. Clone sizes are given selectively: once, few, many, or a class where the clone is expanded.

abundance	d_gene	j_gene	len	v_gene	CDR3nt	CDR3aa
NA	NA	TRBJ2-1	14	TRBV7-2	TGTGCCAGCACCCCAGAGGTTCAAGCGAATGAGCAGTTCTTC	CASTPEVQANEQFF
NA	NA	TRBJ1-2	14	TRBV5-4	TGTGCCAGCACCTTGACAGGATCTTATTTAGGGAACACCTTC	CASTLTGSYLGNTF
NA	TRBD2	TRBJ2-1	15	TRBV27	TGTGCCAGCAGTTCTCTAGCGGGAGTATCGAATGAGCAGTTCTTC	CASSSLAGVSNEQFF
NA	NA	TRBJ2-4	15	TRBV29-1	TGCAGCGTTGAGGCCAGGGGGGCAATCAAAAACATTCAGTACTTC	CSVEARGAIKNIQYF
NA	NA	TRBJ1-2	12	TRBV27	TGTGCCAGCTCACCGACGGGCTATGGCTACACCTTC	CASSPTGYGYTF
NA	TRBD2	TRBJ2-5	14	TRBV7-2	TGTGCCAGCAGCTCCTCGGGGGGTTTGGAGACCCAGTACTTC	CASSSSGGLETQYF
NA	TRBD2	TRBJ2-2	17	TRBV7-2	TGTGCCAGCAGCGCTGGACTAGCGGGAGGGGGTGGCCGGGAGCTGTTTTTT	CASSAGLAGGGGRELFF
few	TRBD1	TRBJ2-1	16	TRBV9	TGTGCCAGCAGCGTAGATGTGACAGGGGGCGTCGATGAGCAGTTCTTC	CASSVDVTGGVDEQFF
few	TRBD2	TRBJ2-7	13	TRBV14	TGTGCCAGCAGGCGGGAGGGCCAGGACGAGCAGTACTTC	CASRREGQDEQYF
NA	NA	TRBJ1-5	13	TRBV28	TGTGCCAGCAGTCCCGGGAACAATCAGCCCCAGCATTTT	CASSPGNNQPQHF
NA	TRBD2	TRBJ2-1	16	TRBV19	TGTGCCAGTAGTATCATTGGCGGGGGGAACGCCGATGAGCAGTTCTTC	CASSIIGGGNADEQFF
NA	TRBD2	TRBJ2-3	17	TRBV5-1	TGCGCCAGCAGCGGACGAGGACTAGCGGGTAGCACAGATACGCAGTATTTT	CASSGRGLAGSTDTQYF
NA	TRBD2	TRBJ2-3	17	TRBV14	TGTGCCAGCAGCCCTCCCGGGACTAGCGGGGGGGCCGGTACGCAGTATTTT	CASSPPGTSGGAGTQYF
NA	NA	TRBJ2-7	15	TRBV27	TGTGCCAGCAGTCCGGTAGGGGCCCACTCCTACGAGCAGTACTTC	CASSPVGAHSYEQYF
NA	NA	TRBJ2-3	15	TRBV6-5	TGTGCCAGCAGGTTCGACAGAGTTAGCACAGATACGCAGTATTTT	CASRFDRVSTDTQYF
NA	NA	TRBJ1-3	14	TRBV19	TGTGCCAGTACCCAAGGGAGCTCTGGAAACACCATATATTTT	CASTQGSSGNTIYF
NA	TRBD1	TRBJ2-7	14	TRBV27	TGTGCCAGCAGGACAGACAGGGAAGGCTACGAGCAGTACTTC	CASRTDREGYEQYF
NA	TRBD1	TRBJ2-1	11	TRBV5-6	TGTGCCAGCAGCTTACGGGACAGGGTGTTCTTC	CASSLRDRVFF
NA	TRBD1	TRBJ1-1	14	TRBV11-2	TGTGCCAGCAGCCGCCAGGGGGTGGACACTGAAGCTTTCTTT	CASSRQGVDTEAFF
NA	TRBD1	TRBJ1-5	14	TRBV19	TGTGCCAGTAGTAGCGGACAGGCCCTAAGGGCCCAGCATTTT	CASSSGQALRAQHF
once	NA	TRBJ2-1	17	TRBV19	TGTGCCAGTAGCCCCCCGAAAACAGGGATCGGCTACAATGAGCAGTTCTTC	CASSPPKTGIGYNEQFF
NA	TRBD1	TRBJ2-7	16	TRBV7-2	TGTGCCAGCAGCTTAGTAGGGACCGGGACAGTCGACGAGCAGTACTTC	CASSLVGTGTVDEQYF
NA	NA	TRBJ2-7	16	TRBV11-2	TGTGCCAGCAGCTTCTATGGTCGGAGGGCACCCTACGAGCAGTACTTC	CASSFYGRRAPYEQYF
NA	TRBD1	TRBJ2-1	15	TRBV6-1	TGTGCCAGCAGTGTGACAGGGGCTATCTACAATGAGCAGTTCTTC	CASSVTGAIYNEQFF
NA	TRBD1	TRBJ2-5	13	TRBV6-1	TGTGCCAGCAGTGGGACAGGGCCAGAGACCCAGTACTTC	CASSGTGPETQYF
NA	NA	TRBJ2-4	18	TRBV5-1	TGCGCCAGCAGCTTGATTTTATTGGTGACACTAGCCAAAAACATTCAGTACTTC	CASSLILLVTLAKNIQYF
NA	NA	TRBJ2-1	18	TRBV7-9	TGTGCCAGCAGCGTACCCCAGAGGGGGGGGACAGGAGACAATGAGCAGTTCTTC	CASSVPQRGGTGDNEQFF
NA	NA	TRBJ2-5	12	TRBV7-2	TGTGCCAGCAGCTCCGACGGCATCGGGCAGTACTTC	CASSSDGIGQYF
NA	NA	TRBJ2-7	13	TRBV7-2	TGTGCCAGCAGCTTAGGGCTGGCCTACGAGCAGTACTTC	CASSLGLAYEQYF
NA	NA	TRBJ2-7	13	TRBV29-1	TGCAGCGTAGCCCGACGGAGCTCCTACGAGCAGTACTTC	CSVARRSSYEQYF
once	TRBD1	TRBJ1-4	16	TRBV4-2	TGTGCCAGCAGCCAAGCTTCACGGACAGGGAATGAAAAACTGTTTTTT	CASSQASRTGNEKLFF
NA	TRBD1	TRBJ2-4	14	TRBV27	TGTGCCAGCAGCCTGGGACAGGGTGGGGCCATTCAGTACTTC	CASSLGQGGAIQYF
NA	NA	TRBJ1-1	14	TRBV5-5	TGTGCCAGCAGCTTCACCGGGGGTAGCACTGAAGCTTTCTTT	CASSFTGGSTEAFF
NA	NA	TRBJ1-4	14	TRBV5-1	TGCGCCAGCAGCCCGGCGGCAACTAATGAAAAACTGTTTTTT	CASSPAATNEKLFF
NA	TRBD1	TRBJ2-7	12	TRBV28	TGTGCCAGCAGTTCGACAGGGTTGGAGCAGTACTTC	CASSSTGLEQYF
NA	TRBD2	TRBJ2-5	13	TRBV14	TGTGCCAGCAGCCGAACTAGCGAGGGGACCCAGTACTTC	CASSRTSEGTQYF